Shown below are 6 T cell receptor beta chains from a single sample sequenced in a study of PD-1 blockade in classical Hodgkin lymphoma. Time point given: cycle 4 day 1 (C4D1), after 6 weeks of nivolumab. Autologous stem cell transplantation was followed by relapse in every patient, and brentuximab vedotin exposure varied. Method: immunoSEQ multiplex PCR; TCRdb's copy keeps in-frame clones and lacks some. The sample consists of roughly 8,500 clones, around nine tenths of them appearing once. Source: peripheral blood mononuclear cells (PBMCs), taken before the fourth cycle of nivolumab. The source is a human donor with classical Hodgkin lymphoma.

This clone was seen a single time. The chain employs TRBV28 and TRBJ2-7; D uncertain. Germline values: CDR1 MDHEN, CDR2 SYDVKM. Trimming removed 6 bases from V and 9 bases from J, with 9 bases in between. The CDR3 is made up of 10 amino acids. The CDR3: CASSFGVQYF. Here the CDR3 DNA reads TGTGCCAGCAGCTTTGGGGTGCAGTACTTC.

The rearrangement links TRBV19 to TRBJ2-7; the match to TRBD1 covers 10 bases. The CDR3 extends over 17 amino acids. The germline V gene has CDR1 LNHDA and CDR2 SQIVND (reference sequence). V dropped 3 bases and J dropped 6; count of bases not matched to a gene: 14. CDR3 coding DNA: TGTGCCAGTAGTATGAGGTCCTCGGGACAGGGGTACCGCGAGCAGTACTTC. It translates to CASSMRSSGQGYREQYF.

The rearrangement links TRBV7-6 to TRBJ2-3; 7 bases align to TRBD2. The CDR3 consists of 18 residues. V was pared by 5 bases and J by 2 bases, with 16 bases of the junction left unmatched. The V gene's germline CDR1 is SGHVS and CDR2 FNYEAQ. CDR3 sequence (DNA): TGTGCCAGCAGCCCCTTAGCGGGCGTGATTCCTAACACAGATACGCAGTATTTT. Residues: CASSPLAGVIPNTDTQYF.

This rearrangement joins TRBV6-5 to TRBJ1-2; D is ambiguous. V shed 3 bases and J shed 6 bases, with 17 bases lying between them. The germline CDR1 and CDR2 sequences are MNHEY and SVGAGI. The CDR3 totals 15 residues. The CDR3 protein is CASSYHPEAKDGYTF. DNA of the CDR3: TGTGCCAGCAGTTATCACCCAGAAGCGAAGGATGGCTACACCTTC.

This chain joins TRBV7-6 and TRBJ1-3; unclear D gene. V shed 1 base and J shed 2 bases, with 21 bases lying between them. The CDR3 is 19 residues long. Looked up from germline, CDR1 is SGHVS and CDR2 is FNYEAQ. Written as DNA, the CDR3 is TGTGCCAGCAGCTTAGAGCCCGACGGGCGGGGTTCGGCTGGAAACACCATATATTTT. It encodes CASSLEPDGRGSAGNTIYF.

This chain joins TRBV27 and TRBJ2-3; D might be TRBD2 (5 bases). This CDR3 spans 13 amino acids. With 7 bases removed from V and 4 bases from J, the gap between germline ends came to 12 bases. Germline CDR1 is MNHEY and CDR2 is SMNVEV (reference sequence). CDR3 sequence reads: CASKGLAADTQYF. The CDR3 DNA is TGTGCCAGCAAAGGTCTAGCTGCAGATACGCAGTATTTT.